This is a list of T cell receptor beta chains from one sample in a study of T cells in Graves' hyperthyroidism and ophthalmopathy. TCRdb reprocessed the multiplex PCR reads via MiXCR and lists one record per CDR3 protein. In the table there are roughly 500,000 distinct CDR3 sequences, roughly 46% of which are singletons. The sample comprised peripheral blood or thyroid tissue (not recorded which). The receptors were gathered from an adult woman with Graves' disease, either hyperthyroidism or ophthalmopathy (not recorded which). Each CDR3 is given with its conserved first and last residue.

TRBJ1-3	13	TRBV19	CASSRRSGNTIYF
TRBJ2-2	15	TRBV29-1	CSVEAGGYDTGELFF
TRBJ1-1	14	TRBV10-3	CAISLTVMNTEAFF
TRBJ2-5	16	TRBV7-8	CASSWTSGSAGETQYF
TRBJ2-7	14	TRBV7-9	CASSTGPEGYEQYF
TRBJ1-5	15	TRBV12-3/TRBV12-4	CASSLWSGRIQPQHF
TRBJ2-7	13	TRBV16	CASGTSGTYEQYF
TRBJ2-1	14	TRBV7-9	CASSLSLAAAEQFF
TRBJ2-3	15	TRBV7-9	CASSFPSGSTDTQYF
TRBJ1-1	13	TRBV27	CASSLSGGTQAFF
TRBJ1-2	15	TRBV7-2	CASRLTGGAPDGYTF
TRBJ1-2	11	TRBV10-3	CAISEGRGYTF
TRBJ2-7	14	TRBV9	CASSLSAFGNEQYF
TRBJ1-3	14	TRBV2	CASRETGAGNTIYF
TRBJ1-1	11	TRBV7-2	CATPGGTEAFF
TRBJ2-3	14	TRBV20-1	CSAPLAGLTDTQYF
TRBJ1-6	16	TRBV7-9	CASSLGWYSYNSPLHF
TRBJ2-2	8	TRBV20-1	CSARGTAF
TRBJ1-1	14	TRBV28	CASSSVMGRAEAFF
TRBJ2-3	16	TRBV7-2	CASSPLVGGSTDTQYF
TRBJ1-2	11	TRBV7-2	CASSLGDGYTF
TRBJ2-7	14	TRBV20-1	CSALPGRRNYEQYF
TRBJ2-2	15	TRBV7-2	CASSLWTKNTGELFF
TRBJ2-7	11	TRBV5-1	CASSKNYEQYF
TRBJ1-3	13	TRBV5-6	CASSFVTENTIYF
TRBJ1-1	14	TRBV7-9	CASSSMQGSTEAFF
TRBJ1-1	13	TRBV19	CASSITVAEGAFF
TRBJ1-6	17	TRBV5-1	CASSNLQGGEINSPLHF
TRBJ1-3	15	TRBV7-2	CASSFDGQPSDTIYF
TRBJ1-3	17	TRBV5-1	CASSLDPGHLSGNTIYF
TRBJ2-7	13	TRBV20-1	CSASSGRAREQYF
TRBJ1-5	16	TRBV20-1	CSARVTELHSNQPQHF
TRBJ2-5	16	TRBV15	CATSRVLRDGEGTQYF
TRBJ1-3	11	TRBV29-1	CSSRSGNTIYF